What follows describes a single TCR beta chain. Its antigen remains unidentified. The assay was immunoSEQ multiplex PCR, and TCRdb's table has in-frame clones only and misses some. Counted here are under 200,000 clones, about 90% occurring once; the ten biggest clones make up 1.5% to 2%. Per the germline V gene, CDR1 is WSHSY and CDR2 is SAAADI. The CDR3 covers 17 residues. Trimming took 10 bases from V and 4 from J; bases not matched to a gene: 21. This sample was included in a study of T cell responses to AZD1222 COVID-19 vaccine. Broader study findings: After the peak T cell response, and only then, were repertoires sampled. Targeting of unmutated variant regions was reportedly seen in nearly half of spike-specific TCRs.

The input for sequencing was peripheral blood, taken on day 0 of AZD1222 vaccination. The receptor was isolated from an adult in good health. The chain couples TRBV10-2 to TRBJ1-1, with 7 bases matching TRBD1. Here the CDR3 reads CATNDTGAMRLGTEAFF. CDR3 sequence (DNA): TGCGCCACCAATGACACAGGGGCGATGAGATTGGGCACTGAAGCTTTCTTT.